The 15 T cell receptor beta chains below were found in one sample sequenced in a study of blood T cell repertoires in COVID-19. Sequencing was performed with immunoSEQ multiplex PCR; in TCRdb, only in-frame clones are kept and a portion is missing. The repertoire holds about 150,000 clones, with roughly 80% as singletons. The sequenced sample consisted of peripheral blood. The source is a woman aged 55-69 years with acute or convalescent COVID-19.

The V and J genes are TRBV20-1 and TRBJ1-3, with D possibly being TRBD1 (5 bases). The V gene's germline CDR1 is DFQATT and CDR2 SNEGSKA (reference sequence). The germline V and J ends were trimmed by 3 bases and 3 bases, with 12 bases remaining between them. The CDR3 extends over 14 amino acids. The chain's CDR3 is CSASPGNFGNTIYF. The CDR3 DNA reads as TGCAGTGCTAGTCCAGGGAACTTTGGAAACACCATATATTTT.

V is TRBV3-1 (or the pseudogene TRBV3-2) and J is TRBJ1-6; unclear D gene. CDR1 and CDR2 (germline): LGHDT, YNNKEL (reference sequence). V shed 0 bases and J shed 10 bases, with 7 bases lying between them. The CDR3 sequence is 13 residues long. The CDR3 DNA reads TGTGCCAGCAGCCAAGAAGGCGGCTCACCCCTCCACTTT. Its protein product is CASSQEGGSPLHF.

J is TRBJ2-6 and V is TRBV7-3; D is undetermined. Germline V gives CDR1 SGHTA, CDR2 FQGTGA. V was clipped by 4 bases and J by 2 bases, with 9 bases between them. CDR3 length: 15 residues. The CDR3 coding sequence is TGTGCCAGCAGCTCCTCAGGTCCTGGGGCCAACGTCCTGACTTTC. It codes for CASSSSGPGANVLTF. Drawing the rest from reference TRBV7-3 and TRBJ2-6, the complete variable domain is GAGVSQTPSNKVTEKGKYVELRCDPISGHTALYWYRQSLGQGPEFLIYFQGTGAADDSGLPNDRFFAVRPEGSVSTLKIQRTERGDSAVYLCASSSSGPGANVLTFGAGSRLTVL.

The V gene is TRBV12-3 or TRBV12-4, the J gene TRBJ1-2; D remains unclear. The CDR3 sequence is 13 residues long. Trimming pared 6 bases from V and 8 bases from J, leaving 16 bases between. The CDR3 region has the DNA TGTGCCAGCAGGCCCCCCCGTCCGGGGGGCTACACCTTC. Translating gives CASRPPRPGGYTF.

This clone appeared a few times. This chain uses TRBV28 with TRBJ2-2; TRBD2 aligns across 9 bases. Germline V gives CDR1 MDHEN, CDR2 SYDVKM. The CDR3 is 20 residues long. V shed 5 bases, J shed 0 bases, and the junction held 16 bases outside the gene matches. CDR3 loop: CASSPPNLIAGVSNTGELFF. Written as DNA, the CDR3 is TGTGCCAGCAGTCCTCCAAATCTTATAGCGGGGGTCTCGAACACCGGGGAGCTGTTTTTT.

The chain's CDR3 is CASSLLGEEYF. The DNA of the CDR3 is TGTGCCAGCAGCTTATTAGGGGAGGAGTACTTC. J is TRBJ2-7 and V is TRBV7-2; possible D gene TRBD2, 6 bases. CDR3 size: 11 residues. CDR1 is SGHTA, CDR2 FQGNSA, per germline. Trimming cost V 2 bases and J 11 bases, with 10 bases left between them.

CDR3 protein: CASSQGVTEAFF. In nucleotides, the CDR3 is TGTGCCAGCAGCCAGGGTGTCACTGAAGCTTTCTTT. V gene TRBV28 combines with J gene TRBJ1-1; D perhaps matches TRBD1 (5 bases). This CDR3 contains 12 residues. V was clipped by 6 bases and J by 4 bases, with 9 bases between them. CDR1 and CDR2 from the germline V gene are MDHEN and SYDVKM.

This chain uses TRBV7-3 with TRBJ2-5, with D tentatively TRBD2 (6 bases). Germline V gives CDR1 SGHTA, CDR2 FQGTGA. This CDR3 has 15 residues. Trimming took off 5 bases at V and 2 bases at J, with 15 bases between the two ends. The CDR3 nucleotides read TGTGCCAGCAGCCTGGAGGGACTCAAACAAGAGACCCAGTACTTC. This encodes CASSLEGLKQETQYF.

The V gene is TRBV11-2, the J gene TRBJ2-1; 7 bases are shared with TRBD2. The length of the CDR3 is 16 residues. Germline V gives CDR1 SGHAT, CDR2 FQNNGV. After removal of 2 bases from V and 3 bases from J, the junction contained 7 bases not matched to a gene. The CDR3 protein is CASSLTGAGNYNEQFF. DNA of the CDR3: TGTGCCAGCAGCTTAACAGGAGCGGGGAACTACAATGAGCAGTTCTTC.

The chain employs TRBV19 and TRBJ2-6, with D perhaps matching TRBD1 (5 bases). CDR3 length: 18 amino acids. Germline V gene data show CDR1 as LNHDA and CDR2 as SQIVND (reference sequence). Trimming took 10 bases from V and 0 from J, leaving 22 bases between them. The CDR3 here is CATIPTTAYLSGANVLTF. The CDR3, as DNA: TGTGCCACCATCCCGACGACAGCTTACCTCTCTGGGGCCAACGTCCTGACTTTC.

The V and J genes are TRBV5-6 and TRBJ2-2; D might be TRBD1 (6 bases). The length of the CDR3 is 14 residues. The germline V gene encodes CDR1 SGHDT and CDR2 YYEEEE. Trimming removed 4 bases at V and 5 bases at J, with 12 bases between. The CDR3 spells CASSPGQRTGELFF. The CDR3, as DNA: TGTGCCAGCAGCCCCGGACAGAGAACCGGGGAGCTGTTTTTT. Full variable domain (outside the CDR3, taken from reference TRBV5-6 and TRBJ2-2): DAGVTQSPTHLIKTRGQQVTLRCSPKSGHDTVSWYQQALGQGPQFIFQYYEEEERQRGNFPDRFSGHQFPNYSSELNVNALLLGDSALYLCASSPGQRTGELFFGEGSRLTVL.

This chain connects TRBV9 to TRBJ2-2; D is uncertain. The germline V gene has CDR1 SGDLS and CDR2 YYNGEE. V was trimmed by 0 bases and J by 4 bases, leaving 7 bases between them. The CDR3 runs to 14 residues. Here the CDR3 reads CASSVAEFTGELFF. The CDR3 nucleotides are TGTGCCAGCAGCGTAGCGGAGTTCACCGGGGAGCTGTTTTTT.

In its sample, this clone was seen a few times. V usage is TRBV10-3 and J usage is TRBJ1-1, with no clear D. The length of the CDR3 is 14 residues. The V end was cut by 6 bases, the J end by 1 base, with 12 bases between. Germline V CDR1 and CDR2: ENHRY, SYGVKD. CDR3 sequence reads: CAISLDGGNTEAFF. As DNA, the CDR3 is TGTGCCATCAGCCTTGACGGAGGGAACACTGAAGCTTTCTTT.

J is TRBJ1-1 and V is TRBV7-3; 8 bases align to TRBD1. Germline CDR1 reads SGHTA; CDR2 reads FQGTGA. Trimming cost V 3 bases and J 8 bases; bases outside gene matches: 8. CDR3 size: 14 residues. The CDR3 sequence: CASSFSPGGNEAFF. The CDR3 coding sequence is TGTGCCAGCAGCTTCTCTCCAGGGGGCAACGAAGCTTTCTTT.

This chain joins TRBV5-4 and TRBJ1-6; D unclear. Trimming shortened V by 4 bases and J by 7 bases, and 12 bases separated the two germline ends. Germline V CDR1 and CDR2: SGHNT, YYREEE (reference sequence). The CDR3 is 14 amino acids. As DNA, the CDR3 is TGTGCCAGCAGCCTCGGACGGGAAAATTCACCCCTCCACTTT. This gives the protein CASSLGRENSPLHF.